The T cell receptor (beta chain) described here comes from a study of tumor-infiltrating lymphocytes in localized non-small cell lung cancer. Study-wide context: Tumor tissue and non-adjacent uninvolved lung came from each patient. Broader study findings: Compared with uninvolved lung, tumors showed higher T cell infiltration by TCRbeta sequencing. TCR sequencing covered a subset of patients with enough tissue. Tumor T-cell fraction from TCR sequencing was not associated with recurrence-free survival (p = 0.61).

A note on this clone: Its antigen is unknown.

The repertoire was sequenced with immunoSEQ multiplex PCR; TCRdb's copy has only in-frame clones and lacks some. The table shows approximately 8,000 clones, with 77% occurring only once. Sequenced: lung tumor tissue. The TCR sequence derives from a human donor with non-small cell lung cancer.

CDR3 amino acids: CSVELAGGAGELFF. The DNA for the CDR3 is TGCAGCGTTGAATTAGCGGGAGGAGCCGGGGAGCTGTTTTTT. V is TRBV29-1 and J is TRBJ2-2; the match to TRBD2 covers 10 bases. The CDR3 loop spans 14 amino acids. J was trimmed by 6 bases and V by 2 bases; bases with no gene match: 3. Germline values: CDR1 SQVTM, CDR2 ANQGSEA.